This T cell receptor beta chain was obtained from a study of beta chain features in type 1 diabetes. Study-wide results and caveats: The study found moderately but significantly shorter TCRB CDR3s in all four CD4+ subsets of Type 1 diabetes patients. PCR might pick shorter templates more often, in the same way for patients and controls. It was among patients, rather than healthy donors, that naive, central memory and Treg TCRB repertoires appeared more similar.

Expressed TCRB transcripts were sequenced because the entire RNA isolate underwent reverse transcription. Here immunoSEQ multiplex PCR was the method, and the copy in TCRdb shows in-frame clones only, minus some. The profile covers under 500,000 clones, with approximately 31% appearing a single time and about 0.065% taken by the ten largest. One heparinised draw of blood, averaging roughly 110 mL, came from each donor. As regards this clone: Its antigen is currently unknown.

The germline CDR1 and CDR2 sequences are GTSNPN and SVGIG (reference sequence). This CDR3 spans 12 amino acids. Trimming removed 3 bases from V and 8 bases from J, with 10 bases in between. This chain links TRBV30 with TRBJ1-4, with D possibly TRBD1 on 6 matching bases. This clonotype originated in a man younger than 35 in good health. The sample taken for sequencing was naive CD4+ T cells from blood. CDR3 in DNA: TGTGCCTGGAGCAGGGGACGGGAAAAACTGTTTTTT. It codes for CAWSRGREKLFF. Looking up the rest from reference TRBV30 and TRBJ1-4 gives the full variable domain: SQTIHQWPATLVQPVGSPLSLECTVEGTSNPNLYWYRQAAGRGLQLLFYSVGIGQISSEVPQNLSASRPQDRQFILSSKKLLLSDSGFYLCAWSRGREKLFFGSGTQLSVL.